This T cell receptor beta chain was observed in a study of shared clonotypes between healthy human individuals (dated by TCRdb to 2018 to 2021). With regard to the full study: A few men and two women, aged 18 to 49 years, made up the cohort. The study deeply sequenced blood TCR repertoires of five healthy adults to estimate repertoire size and the extent of clonotype sharing between individuals. To increase sequencing depth and limit assay-specific biases, different laboratories used diverse techniques to prepare libraries and sequence TCR repertoires. Per donor, three plates each were used for CD4 naive and CD4 memory, two for CD8 naive, and one for CD8 memory. Each donor's leukapheresis produced roughly between about 0.8 and 10 billion PBMCs. Overall study results and their limits: Compared with non-shared clonotypes, clonotypes shared by all four sorted-subset donors had higher generation probabilities. The genetic and exposure-history diversity represented was limited by the small number of donors. Sampling was restricted to blood, and TCR repertoires in tissues likely differ from the TCR repertoires found in blood. Naive subsets generally had larger estimated clonotype richness than memory subsets did. Incomplete sequencing was indicated by rarefaction of sorted-subset datasets, despite the large sequencing depth. Based on pairwise subsampling, the degree of clonotype sharing among donors was expected to be affected by sequencing depth. When a few donors were compared, the shared fraction of clonotypes was about 5% for naive CD4, less than 4% for naive CD8, more than 2% for memory CD4, and 0.4% for memory CD8.

This clone was detected only once. The antigen it binds to is not known. It has no much larger one-base neighbor in the sample; base qualities were not kept. Healthy HIV-negative adults with no recently reported acute infections or vaccinations were included as donors. Only Caucasian adults living in Nashville, Tennessee, USA were represented among the donors. CD4+ T cells were enriched by magnetic negative selection, after which naive cells were positively selected on CD45RA and the negative fraction was taken as the memory subset. After blood collection by leukapheresis, PBMCs were isolated using Ficoll-Histopaque density gradient centrifugation and then cryopreserved in the vapor phase of liquid nitrogen. Analytical flow cytometry was used to check the purity and quantity of each magnetically sorted T cell population. Genomic DNA was isolated from every sorted fraction and measured by UV absorbance on a Nanodrop 2000c.

Using the deep immunoSEQ assay, multiplex PCR amplified TCR CDR3 regions from genomic DNA. Genomic DNA extracted from each cell subset was distributed evenly over all wells of several immunoSEQ 96-well plates, and each plate served as one replicate. For sorted subsets, around 0.2 ug of genomic DNA, equivalent to 25,000 to 35,000 T cell genomes, went into each replicate PCR. The purified libraries were quantified using a Qubit 3.0 fluorometer, sized with a Bioanalyzer 2100, and then quantified again using the KAPA Library Quantification kit. Each immunoSEQ 96-well plate was sequenced on its own single-read 150-cycle Illumina NextSeq 550 flow cell. The paper's data handling went like this. Because the immunoSEQ output included only junctional sequences and no quality scores, the filtering could not be the same as the filtering used for full-length reads. To assign V/J genes and CDR3, sequences were annotated against IMGT germline references using PyIR, a Python wrapper for IgBLAST v1.9. Any read was removed if the V/J assignment was weak (E-value above 1e-6), the CDR3 was missing, or the read contained stop codons, out-of-frame junctions, or ambiguous translated residues. V3J clonotypes were defined as sequences sharing the same inferred V gene, J gene, and CDR3 amino acid sequence. The percentage overlap between two repertoires was calculated by dividing the number of shared unique clonotypes by the size of the smaller repertoire. Richness of each repertoire was evaluated using RTK rarefaction, the Chao1 estimator, and Recon v2.1 estimates of unobserved clonotypes. Generation probabilities for all TCRbeta clonotypes obtained by the gDNA method from a few donors were computed using OLGA. The immuneACCESS repertoire file appears here via TCRdb, limited to in-frame rearrangements. These files lack a portion of the clones; in checked studies, under half of the deficit traces to unresolved V genes, and the cause of the others is not known. That table is the source of V, J and clone size, and D and trimming were worked out from the DNA. In all, the sample holds fewer than 850,000 clones, and approximately 79% of those were seen once. Approximately 1.8% of the sample rests with the top ten.

The clonotype was recovered from a woman aged 30 to 39 in good health. Material for sequencing was memory CD4+ T cells sorted from blood. In light of the paper, this sample's cell subset or site label describes: CD45RA-negative fraction.

This receptor has the CDR3 CASSLVFRGYQPQHF. Here is the DNA: TGCGCCAGCAGCTTGGTGTTCAGGGGGTATCAGCCCCAGCATTTT. Recombination joined TRBV5-1 with TRBJ1-5, and 7 junction bases match TRBD1. For CDR1 and CDR2, the germline V gene lists SGHRS and YFSETQ. The CDR3 runs 15 amino acids, cysteine and phenylalanine included. The sequence is cut down to CDR3 DNA, 45 bases in frame from base 1. Germline trimming: 0 bases from V, 5 bases from J; junction bases outside gene matches: 5.